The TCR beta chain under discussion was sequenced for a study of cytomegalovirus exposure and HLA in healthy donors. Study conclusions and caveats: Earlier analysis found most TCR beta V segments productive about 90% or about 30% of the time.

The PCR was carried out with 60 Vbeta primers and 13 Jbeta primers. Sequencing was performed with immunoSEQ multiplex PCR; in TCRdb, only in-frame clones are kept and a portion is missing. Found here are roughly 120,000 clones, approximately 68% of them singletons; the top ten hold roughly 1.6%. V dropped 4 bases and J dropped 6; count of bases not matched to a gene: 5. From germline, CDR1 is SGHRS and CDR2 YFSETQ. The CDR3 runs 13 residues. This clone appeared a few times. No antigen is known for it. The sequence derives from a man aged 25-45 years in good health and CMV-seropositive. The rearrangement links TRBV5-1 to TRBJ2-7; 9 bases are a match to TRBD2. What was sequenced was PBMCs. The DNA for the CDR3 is TGCGCCAGCAGCATAGCGGGAGTAAGCGAGCAGTACTTC. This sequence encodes CASSIAGVSEQYF.